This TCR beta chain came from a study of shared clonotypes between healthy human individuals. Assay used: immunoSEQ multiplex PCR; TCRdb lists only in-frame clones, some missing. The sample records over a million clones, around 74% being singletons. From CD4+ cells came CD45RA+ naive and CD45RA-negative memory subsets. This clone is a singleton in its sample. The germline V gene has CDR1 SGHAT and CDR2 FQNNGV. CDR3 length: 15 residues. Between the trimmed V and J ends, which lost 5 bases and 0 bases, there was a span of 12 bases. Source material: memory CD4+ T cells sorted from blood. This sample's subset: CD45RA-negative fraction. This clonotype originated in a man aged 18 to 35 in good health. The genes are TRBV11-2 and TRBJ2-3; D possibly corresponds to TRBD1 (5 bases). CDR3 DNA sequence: TGTGCCAGCAGCCTTGGGGCCCCTAGCACAGATACGCAGTATTTT. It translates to CASSLGAPSTDTQYF.